Listed below are T cell receptor beta chains from one sample, sequenced in a study of blood T cell repertoires in COVID-19. Profiling relied on immunoSEQ multiplex PCR, and the TCRdb table lists in-frame clones only, not all of them. The table has about 320,000 clones, approximately 88% seen once. Sequencing was done on a sample of PBMCs or T cells enriched from blood (not recorded which). These receptors all come from a man aged 25 to 45 who had recovered from COVID-19. CDR3s include the opening cysteine and the closing phenylalanine or tryptophan. A D gene is named only where the DNA matches it firmly. For some rows the clone size is stated as once, few or many, or as a class when expanded; others skip it.

J,V,size,length,D,DNA,CDR3
TRBJ2-1,TRBV28,NA,13,TRBD2,TGTGCCAGCAGTTTAGGGACTAGCGGGGAGCAGTTCTTC,CASSLGTSGEQFF
TRBJ1-1,TRBV11-2,NA,16,TRBD1,TGTGCCAGCAGCTTAGCGGACAGGGGGGCTCGCACTGAAGCTTTCTTT,CASSLADRGARTEAFF
TRBJ1-1,TRBV27,once,17,NA,TGTGCCAGCAGTTTAGAAGGGCAGTCGGGGAGAAGGACTGAAGCTTTCTTT,CASSLEGQSGRRTEAFF
TRBJ2-5,TRBV10-3,NA,14,TRBD1,TGTGCCATCAGGGACAGGGGGGTGTTAGAGACCCAGTACTTC,CAIRDRGVLETQYF
TRBJ1-6,TRBV2,NA,16,TRBD1,TGTGCCAGCAGTGAAGCGCAGGGGGCTGTAAATTCACCCCTCCACTTT,CASSEAQGAVNSPLHF
TRBJ2-1,TRBV5-5,few,16,TRBD2,TGTGCCAGCAGCTTGGCGCTAGCGGGGGGGCAAAATGAGCAGTTCTTC,CASSLALAGGQNEQFF
TRBJ2-1,TRBV2,NA,14,NA,TGTGCCAGCAGGGGACTTCACCCATACAATGAGCAGTTCTTC,CASRGLHPYNEQFF
TRBJ2-1,TRBV5-1,NA,15,TRBD1,TGCGCCAGCAGCCTCCGACAGGGATCGAGCAATGAGCAGTTCTTC,CASSLRQGSSNEQFF
TRBJ2-3,TRBV7-2,NA,18,TRBD2,TGTGCCAGCAGCTTAGCTTTACTAGCGGGGGGAAGCACAGATACGCAGTATTTT,CASSLALLAGGSTDTQYF
TRBJ1-1,TRBV4-2,NA,13,TRBD1,TGTGCCAGCAGCCAAGGGGGGGACAGTGAAGCTTTCTTT,CASSQGGDSEAFF
TRBJ2-5,TRBV11-2,NA,14,NA,TGTGCCAGCAGCTTAGCAGGGCACCAAGAGACCCAGTACTTC,CASSLAGHQETQYF
TRBJ1-3,TRBV19,NA,15,NA,TGTGCCAGTAGTATGTCCGGACAGCATGGAAACACCATATATTTT,CASSMSGQHGNTIYF
TRBJ2-3,TRBV11-2,NA,16,NA,TGTGCCAGCAGCTTAGATCTTCCACGGAGCACAGATACGCAGTATTTT,CASSLDLPRSTDTQYF
TRBJ1-6,TRBV19,NA,14,TRBD1,TGTGCCAGTAGTATTGGGACAGGTAGGACACCCCTCCACTTT,CASSIGTGRTPLHF
TRBJ2-5,TRBV10-1,NA,15,TRBD2,TGCGCCAGCAGTGTCGGCGGGGGAGTTGGGGAGACCCAGTACTTC,CASSVGGGVGETQYF
TRBJ2-1,TRBV10-2,NA,16,NA,TGCGCCAGCAGTGAGTCCTCCTTGGCGGGGGCCAATGAGCAGTTCTTC,CASSESSLAGANEQFF
TRBJ1-2,TRBV30,NA,12,NA,TGTGCCTGGAGTGGGGGCAGGGCTGGCTACACCTTC,CAWSGGRAGYTF
TRBJ1-5,TRBV15,few,14,NA,TGTGCCACCAGCAGAGCATCAGGGAATCAGCCCCAGCATTTT,CATSRASGNQPQHF
TRBJ1-2,TRBV28,NA,17,TRBD1,TGTGCCAGCAGTTTATTTTATATGGGACAGGGTTGGTATGGCTACACCTTC,CASSLFYMGQGWYGYTF
TRBJ2-1,TRBV5-1,NA,13,TRBD1,TGCGCCAGCAGCTTGGGACAGGGATATGAGCAGTTCTTC,CASSLGQGYEQFF
TRBJ2-7,TRBV2,NA,11,TRBD1,TGTGCCAGCATCGGGACAGAGGGGCAGTACTTC,CASIGTEGQYF
TRBJ1-2,TRBV7-9,NA,15,TRBD1,TGTGCCAGCAGCTTAGACAGGGGCCAGACCTATGGCTACACCTTC,CASSLDRGQTYGYTF
TRBJ1-6,TRBV30,NA,12,NA,TGTGCCTCCCGACAGGATAAATCACCCCTCCACTTT,CASRQDKSPLHF
TRBJ2-5,TRBV5-8,NA,16,TRBD2,TGTGCCAGCAGCTTGGGGACTAGCGGGGGCCAAGAGACCCAGTACTTC,CASSLGTSGGQETQYF
TRBJ1-4,TRBV2,once,15,TRBD1,TGTGCCAGCAGTGGACAGGGTTTAACTAATGAAAAACTGTTTTTT,CASSGQGLTNEKLFF
TRBJ2-3,TRBV6-4,once,15,TRBD2,TGTGCCAGCAGAGCGGGGGGGCTACGCACAGATACGCAGTATTTT,CASRAGGLRTDTQYF
TRBJ1-6,TRBV5-1,NA,16,NA,TGCGCCAGCAGCTTGGAAGGGGCTCTGGGTAACTCACCCCTCCACTTT,CASSLEGALGNSPLHF
TRBJ2-1,TRBV20-1,NA,10,NA,TGCAGTGCTAGAGCTAGTGAGCAGTTCTTC,CSARASEQFF
TRBJ2-5,TRBV5-4,NA,11,NA,TGTGCTAAACCCAGGAAAGAGACCCAGTACTTC,CAKPRKETQYF
TRBJ2-5,TRBV2,NA,16,TRBD2,TGTGCCAGCAGTGAATTGGCTAGCGGGGGTGGAGAGACCCAGTACTTC,CASSELASGGGETQYF
TRBJ2-7,TRBV11-2,NA,15,TRBD1,TGTGCCAGCAGCCCCCTTAGGACAGGCTCCTACGAGCAGTACTTC,CASSPLRTGSYEQYF
TRBJ1-2,TRBV14,NA,14,NA,TGTGCCAGCAGCCAAGCTTGGGGGGTAGGCGGCTACACCTTC,CASSQAWGVGGYTF
TRBJ2-3,TRBV9,NA,14,NA,TGTGCCAGCAGCGTTGGCGGTAGCACAGATACGCAGTATTTT,CASSVGGSTDTQYF
TRBJ2-7,TRBV11-3,once,13,TRBD1,TGTGCCAGCAGTTCCGGGACAGGGGGCGAGCAGTACTTC,CASSSGTGGEQYF
TRBJ2-5,TRBV6-2/TRBV6-3,NA,15,NA,TGTGCCAGCAGTCCGGGACTCCTAAGAGGAGAGACCCAGTACTTC,CASSPGLLRGETQYF
TRBJ2-1,TRBV5-1,NA,13,NA,TGCGCCAGCAGCTTGGGACAGTTAAATGAGCAGTTCTTC,CASSLGQLNEQFF
TRBJ2-3,TRBV7-9,NA,16,NA,TGTGCCAGCAGCTTAGAGGTTTTTTCGGGATACGGTACGCAGTATTTT,CASSLEVFSGYGTQYF
TRBJ2-1,TRBV5-4,NA,15,TRBD2,TGTGCCAGCAGCTTGGTGGCTAGCGGGGGGCACGAGCAGTTCTTC,CASSLVASGGHEQFF
TRBJ2-2,TRBV19,NA,18,TRBD2,TGTGCCAGTAGTATAGAGGGACTAGCGGGGACGAACACCGGGGAGCTGTTTTTT,CASSIEGLAGTNTGELFF
TRBJ2-5,TRBV19,NA,14,NA,TGTGCCAGTAGTTTGGGGGGGGCCTCAGAGACCCAGTACTTC,CASSLGGASETQYF
TRBJ2-2,TRBV7-9,once,13,NA,TGTGCCACCATAGGGGCGAACACCGGGGAGCTGTTTTTT,CATIGANTGELFF
TRBJ1-3,TRBV2,NA,14,NA,TGTGCCAGCGAACGGGAACGCTCTGGAAACACCATATATTTT,CASERERSGNTIYF
TRBJ1-1,TRBV12-3/TRBV12-4,NA,13,NA,TGTGCCAGCAGTTTTGTCCGGTCCACTGAAGCTTTCTTT,CASSFVRSTEAFF
TRBJ1-1,TRBV24-1,few,19,NA,TGTGCCACCAGTGATTTTCCCCCGAAGACAGGATGGTTGAACACTGAAGCTTTCTTT,CATSDFPPKTGWLNTEAFF
TRBJ2-1,TRBV7-9,NA,17,NA,TGTGCCAGCAGCTTCCTAAAGACAGGATTCTCCTACAATGAGCAGTTCTTC,CASSFLKTGFSYNEQFF
TRBJ1-2,TRBV6-5,NA,15,TRBD1,TGTGCCAGCAGTCGCGGAGGGACAGCTAACTATGGCTACACCTTC,CASSRGGTANYGYTF
TRBJ1-1,TRBV2,NA,17,NA,TGTGCCAGCAGAGCGATACGGGACATTTTACCGAACACTGAAGCTTTCTTT,CASRAIRDILPNTEAFF
TRBJ2-7,TRBV7-9,NA,15,TRBD2,TGTGCCAGCAGCTCGACTAGCGGGGGGAAAGACGAGCAGTACTTC,CASSSTSGGKDEQYF
TRBJ1-5,TRBV5-1,NA,16,NA,TGCGCCAGCAGCTTGGGAGACGCGACTGGCAATCAGCCCCAGCATTTT,CASSLGDATGNQPQHF
TRBJ2-7,TRBV5-1,once,14,TRBD1,TGCGCCAGCAGCTTGGGTGGACAGGGGTACGAGCAGTACTTC,CASSLGGQGYEQYF
TRBJ1-4,TRBV28,NA,15,TRBD1,TGTGCCAGCAGCTCCGAGGGGGCAGGTAATGAAAAACTGTTTTTT,CASSSEGAGNEKLFF
TRBJ2-7,TRBV5-6,NA,17,TRBD2,TGTGCCAGCAGCTGGGGCCCGGGTGGGACTAGGACCTACGAGCAGTACTTC,CASSWGPGGTRTYEQYF
TRBJ2-7,TRBV3-1/TRBV3-2,few,13,TRBD2,TGTGCCACCAGACTGAGCGGGGGGTACGAGCAGTACTTC,CATRLSGGYEQYF
TRBJ2-2,TRBV11-2,NA,15,NA,TGTGCCAGCAGCCCGTATATCGGAGGCACCGGGGAGCTGTTTTTT,CASSPYIGGTGELFF